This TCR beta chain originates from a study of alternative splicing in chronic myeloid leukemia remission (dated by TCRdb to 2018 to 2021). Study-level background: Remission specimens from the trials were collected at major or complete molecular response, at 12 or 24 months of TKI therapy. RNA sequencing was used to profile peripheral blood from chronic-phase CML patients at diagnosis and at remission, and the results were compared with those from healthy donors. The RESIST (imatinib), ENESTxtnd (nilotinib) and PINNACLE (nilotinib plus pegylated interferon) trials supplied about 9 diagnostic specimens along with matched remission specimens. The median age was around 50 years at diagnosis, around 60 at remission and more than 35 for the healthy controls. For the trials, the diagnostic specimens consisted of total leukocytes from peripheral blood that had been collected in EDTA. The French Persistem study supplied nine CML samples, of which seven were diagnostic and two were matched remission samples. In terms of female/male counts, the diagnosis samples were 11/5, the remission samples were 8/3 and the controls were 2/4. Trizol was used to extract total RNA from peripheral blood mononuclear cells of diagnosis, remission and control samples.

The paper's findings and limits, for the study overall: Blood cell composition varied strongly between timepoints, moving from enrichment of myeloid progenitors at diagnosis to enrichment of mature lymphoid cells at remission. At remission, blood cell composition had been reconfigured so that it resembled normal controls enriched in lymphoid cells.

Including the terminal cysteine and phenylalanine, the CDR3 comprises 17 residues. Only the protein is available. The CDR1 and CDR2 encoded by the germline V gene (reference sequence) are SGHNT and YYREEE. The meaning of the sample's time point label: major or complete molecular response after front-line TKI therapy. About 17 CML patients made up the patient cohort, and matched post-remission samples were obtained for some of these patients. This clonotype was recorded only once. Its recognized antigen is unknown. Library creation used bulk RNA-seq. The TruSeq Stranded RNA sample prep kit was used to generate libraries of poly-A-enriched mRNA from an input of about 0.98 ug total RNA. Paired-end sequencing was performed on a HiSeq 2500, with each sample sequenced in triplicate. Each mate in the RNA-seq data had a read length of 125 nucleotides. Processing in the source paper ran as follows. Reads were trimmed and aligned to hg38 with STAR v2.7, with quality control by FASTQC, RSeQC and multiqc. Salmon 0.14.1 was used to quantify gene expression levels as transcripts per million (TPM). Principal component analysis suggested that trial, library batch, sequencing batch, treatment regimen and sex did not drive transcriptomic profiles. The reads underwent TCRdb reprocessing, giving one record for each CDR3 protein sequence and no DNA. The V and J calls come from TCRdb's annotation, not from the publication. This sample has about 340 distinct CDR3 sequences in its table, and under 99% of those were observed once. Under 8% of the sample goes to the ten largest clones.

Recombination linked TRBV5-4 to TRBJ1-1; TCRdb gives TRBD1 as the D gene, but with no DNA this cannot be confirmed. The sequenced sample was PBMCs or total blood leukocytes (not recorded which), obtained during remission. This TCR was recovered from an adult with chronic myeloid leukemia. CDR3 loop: CASSRGQGAPMNTEAFF.